The 30 T cell receptor beta chains given below trace back to one sample, sequenced in a study of blood T cells in healthy people across ages. The authors ran a second PCR of about 6 to 12 cycles using a sample-barcoded 5' primer and a J-beta primer mix. TCRdb analysed the 5' RACE reads with MiXCR anew, one entry per CDR3 protein. The top ten clones hold roughly 25% of a sample with some 780,000 distinct CDR3 sequences, roughly 56% of them seen once. Material: blood. The receptors were gathered from a man in his forties in good health.

The rearrangement uses TRBV7-2 and TRBJ2-3; no definite D call. There are 14 residues in the CDR3. Between the trimmed V and J ends, which lost 0 bases and 4 bases, there was a span of 8 bases. Per the germline V gene, CDR1 is SGHTA and CDR2 is FQGNSA. The CDR3 DNA sequence: TGTGCCAGCAGCTTAGCGTACGGCTCAGATACGCAGTATTTT. Translating gives CASSLAYGSDTQYF.

In its sample, this clonotype was seen once. The J gene is TRBJ1-1, the V gene TRBV25-1; unclear D gene. Germline values: CDR1 MGHDK, CDR2 SYGVNS. The V end lost 4 bases, the J end lost 5 bases, and 11 bases lay between the germline ends. The CDR3 covers 13 residues. CDR3 DNA sequence: TGTGCCAGCAGTGCACCCCGTAGGACTGAAGCTTTCTTT. Protein product: CASSAPRRTEAFF.

This clonotype was seen repeatedly, ten times or more. The rearrangement joins TRBV28 to TRBJ1-4; no firm D call. With 2 bases removed from V and 6 bases from J, the gap between germline ends came to 10 bases. Per germline, CDR1 MDHEN and CDR2 SYDVKM. The CDR3 contains 14 residues. CDR3 sequence reads: CASSLTRNDEKLFF. In DNA form, the CDR3 reads TGTGCCAGCAGTTTAACAAGGAATGATGAAAAACTGTTTTTT.

This clonotype has only a few counts. This chain uses TRBV29-1 with TRBJ2-5, with D unresolved. Trimming removed 4 bases at V and 5 bases at J, with 8 bases between. This CDR3 is 11 amino acids long. The germline CDR1 and CDR2 sequences are SQVTM and ANQGSEA. For the CDR3, the DNA is TGCAGCGTTGGGTCCCGGGAGACCCAGTACTTC. Protein: CSVGSRETQYF.

V usage is TRBV24-1 and J usage is TRBJ2-5; D unresolved. This CDR3 spans 13 amino acids. With 4 bases removed from V and 0 bases from J, the gap between germline ends came to 5 bases. Germline V CDR1 and CDR2: KGHDR, SFDVKD. DNA for the CDR3: TGTGCCACCAGTGACGAATACCAAGAGACCCAGTACTTC. Protein product: CATSDEYQETQYF.

The chain employs TRBV11-2 and TRBJ2-3, with a weak D call TRBD1 (5 bases). In germline, CDR1 is SGHAT, CDR2 FQNNGV. Deletions cut 2 bases from V and 0 bases from J, with 12 bases between. The CDR3 spans 16 residues. CDR3 amino acids: CASSLTQGRSTDTQYF. CDR3 bases: TGTGCCAGCAGCTTAACTCAGGGCCGGAGCACAGATACGCAGTATTTT.

In regard to this clonotype: At one end, the junction sequence differs from germline, possibly due to a read error. This chain connects TRBV10-2 to TRBJ2-3; D may be TRBD2 (5 bases). This CDR3 has 12 amino acids. The germline CDR1 and CDR2 sequences are WSHSY and SAAADI. CDR3 nucleotide sequence: TGCGCCATCAGTGCAGGCGGGGATACGCAGTATTTT. This gives the protein CAISAGGDTQYF.

The rearrangement links TRBV27 to TRBJ2-4; D gene ambiguous. V was shortened by 4 bases and J by 13 bases, with 2 bases between the two germline ends. Germline V CDR1 and CDR2: MNHEY, SMNVEV (reference sequence). This CDR3 has 8 residues. In DNA, the CDR3 is TGTGCCAGCAGTTGGCAGTACTTC. This translates into CASSWQYF.

This chain joins TRBV6-2 or TRBV6-3 and TRBJ1-4, with unresolved D. Trimming cost V 5 bases and J 4 bases, with 8 bases left between them. Germline V lookup: CDR1 MNHEY, CDR2 SVGEGT. The length of the CDR3 is 13 residues. CDR3 in DNA: TGTGCCAGCAGTCACGACGGTAATGAAAAACTGTTTTTT. Its translation: CASSHDGNEKLFF.

The J gene is TRBJ1-1, the V gene TRBV5-1, with TRBD1 as a possible D gene (5 bases). V dropped 4 bases and J dropped 3 bases, with 16 bases sitting between them. Germline V gene lookup returns CDR1 SGHRS and CDR2 YFSETQ. This CDR3 has 15 residues. In nucleotides, the CDR3 is TGCGCCAGCAGCCTTGCTCCAGGGTCATACACTGAAGCTTTCTTT. This gives the protein CASSLAPGSYTEAFF.

This clonotype came up a few times. CDR3 coding DNA: TGCGCCAGCAGCTTGCTTGACCGGGGCACTGAAGCTTTCTTT. It translates to CASSLLDRGTEAFF. The chain recombines TRBV5-1 with TRBJ1-1, with D unresolved. The V end was cut by 1 base, the J end by 4 bases, with 11 bases between. There are 14 residues in the CDR3. The germline gives CDR1 SGHRS, CDR2 YFSETQ.

CDR3 in amino acids: CSATQKYF. CDR3 DNA: TGCAGTGCTACCCAGAAGTACTTC. V and J are TRBV20-1 and TRBJ2-7; D unclear. Germline CDR1 and CDR2: DFQATT and SNEGSKA (reference sequence). V shed 4 bases and J shed 11 bases, with 6 bases lying between them. CDR3 length: 8 residues.

The V call is TRBV20-1, the J call TRBJ2-5, with TRBD1 as a possible D gene (5 bases). Germline-derived CDR1 and CDR2 are DFQATT and SNEGSKA (reference sequence). V was trimmed by 3 bases and J by 3 bases, leaving 11 bases between them. The CDR3 consists of 13 residues. The CDR3: CSAREDRKETQYF. The CDR3 bases are TGCAGTGCTAGGGAAGACAGAAAAGAGACCCAGTACTTC.

The genes are TRBV24-1 and TRBJ1-5; 11 bases fit TRBD1. V lost 4 bases and J lost 6; bases outside the gene matches: 7. Germline V gene sequence: CDR1 KGHDR, CDR2 SFDVKD. The CDR3 consists of 16 residues. As DNA, the CDR3 is TGTGCCACCAGTGACCGGACAGGGGGCTTTGGTCAGCCCCAGCATTTT. This codes for CATSDRTGGFGQPQHF.

This clonotype was counted a single time. The CDR3 DNA reads as TGTGCCAGCAGCCGAATATGGGGCTTCTCCTACGAGCAGTACTTC. It codes for CASSRIWGFSYEQYF. V and J are TRBV3-1 and TRBJ2-7; tentative D call: TRBD1 (5 bases). Deletions cut 4 bases from V and 0 bases from J, with 13 bases between. In germline, CDR1 is LGHDT, CDR2 YNNKEL (reference sequence). The CDR3 covers 15 residues.

This clonotype was observed a few times. The chain recombines TRBV20-1 with TRBJ2-7; D ambiguous. Germline values: CDR1 DFQATT, CDR2 SNEGSKA (reference sequence). CDR3 length: 12 residues. The germline V and J ends were trimmed by 0 bases and 4 bases, with 7 bases remaining between them. The CDR3 sequence: CSAREDGYEQYF. Here the CDR3 DNA reads TGCAGTGCTAGAGAGGACGGGTACGAGCAGTACTTC.

This clonotype has a handful of counts. The gene calls are TRBV24-1 and TRBJ2-1, with D perhaps matching TRBD2 (6 bases). Trimming removed 5 bases at V and 3 bases at J, with 10 bases between. This CDR3 is 14 amino acids long. Germline CDR1 is KGHDR and CDR2 is SFDVKD. CDR3 in amino acids: CATSGREVYNEQFF. CDR3 sequence (DNA): TGTGCCACCAGTGGCAGGGAGGTCTACAATGAGCAGTTCTTC.

The chain is built from TRBV28 and TRBJ2-5; D tentatively fits TRBD1 or TRBD2 (5 bases each). TRBJ2-7 explains the end of the DNA better; the J call may be wrong. Germline V CDR1 and CDR2: MDHEN, SYDVKM. The CDR3 extends over 14 amino acids. The CDR3 is CASRGDQGPYEQYF. The DNA of the CDR3 is TGTGCCAGCAGAGGAGACCAGGGACCGTACGAGCAGTACTTC.

The rearrangement links TRBV30 to TRBJ1-2, with 7 bases fitting TRBD1. The CDR3 is made up of 13 amino acids. From germline, CDR1 is GTSNPN and CDR2 SVGIG (reference sequence). Trimming at V came to 2 bases and at J to 8 bases, leaving 8 bases not matched to a gene. The CDR3 DNA reads as TGTGCCTGGAGTAGGACAGCGACAGGGGGCTACACCTTC. Residues: CAWSRTATGGYTF.

This clonotype was counted a few times. This rearrangement joins TRBV7-6 to TRBJ2-4, with 14 bases aligning to TRBD2. The end of the DNA is better explained by TRBJ2-7, so the J call may be wrong. The CDR3 consists of 15 residues. Germline V gene data show CDR1 as SGHVS and CDR2 as FNYEAQ. The CDR3 bases are TGTGCCAGCAGCCCCAGACTAGCGGGAGGGAACGAGCAGTACTTC. This sequence encodes CASSPRLAGGNEQYF.

The rearrangement joins TRBV6-1 to TRBJ1-2, with 8 bases lining up with TRBD1. The CDR3 consists of 17 residues. CDR1 is MNHNS and CDR2 is SASEGT in the germline V gene. V gave up 7 bases and J gave up 5 bases; unmatched junction bases: 18. CDR3 DNA sequence: TGTGCCAGCATCCGGTATCCAGACAGGGGCTTTCAATATGGCTACACCTTC. Encoded protein: CASIRYPDRGFQYGYTF.

This rearrangement joins TRBV20-1 to TRBJ2-1; tentatively, D is TRBD2 (6 bases). CDR1 is DFQATT and CDR2 is SNEGSKA in the germline V gene (reference sequence). The V gene lost 2 bases and the J gene lost 2 bases, with 16 bases spanning the gap. This CDR3 spans 16 amino acids. The CDR3 loop reads CSARSSGEMTYNEQFF. In nucleotides, the CDR3 is TGCAGTGCTAGATCCTCGGGGGAGATGACCTACAATGAGCAGTTCTTC.

The gene calls are TRBV5-1 and TRBJ2-6, with D uncertain. Trimming took off 5 bases at V and 9 bases at J, with 12 bases between the two ends. Germline CDR1 reads SGHRS; CDR2 reads YFSETQ. This CDR3 comprises 13 residues. Here the CDR3 DNA reads TGCGCCAGCAGACCCCCTACTAACAACGTCCTGACTTTC. Protein sequence: CASRPPTNNVLTF. Full variable domain (remainder filled in from reference TRBV5-1 and TRBJ2-6): KAGVTQTPRYLIKTRGQQVTLSCSPISGHRSVSWYQQTPGQGLQFLFEYFSETQRNKGNFPGRFSGRQFSNSRSEMNVSTLELGDSALYLCASRPPTNNVLTFGAGSRLTVL.

The chain combines TRBV12-3 or TRBV12-4 with TRBJ1-5, with D unresolved. The length of the CDR3 is 12 residues. The ends were cut back, 9 bases at V and 5 bases at J, with 11 bases in the middle. CDR3 in amino acids: CASTRGDQPQHF. The CDR3 coding sequence is TGTGCCAGTACCCGGGGTGATCAGCCCCAGCATTTT.

The chain links TRBV28 to TRBJ2-3; tentatively, D is TRBD2 (6 bases). This CDR3 has 17 residues. From germline, CDR1 is MDHEN and CDR2 SYDVKM. The V end lost 1 base, the J end lost 3 bases, and 17 bases lay between the germline ends. The CDR3 bases are TGTGCCAGCAGTTTATTAGTTTCGGGAGTCGGTACAGATACGCAGTATTTT. As protein: CASSLLVSGVGTDTQYF.

The chain has TRBV4-1 and TRBJ2-3; 10 positions match TRBD2. Trimming removed 3 bases from V and 7 bases from J; junction bases left unmatched: 4. CDR3 size: 14 residues. Per germline, CDR1 MGHRA and CDR2 YSYEKL. The CDR3 nucleotides read TGCGCCAGCAGCCAGGGACTAGCGACCTATACGCAGTATTTT. As protein: CASSQGLATYTQYF.

The chain carries TRBV11-2 and TRBJ2-1, with D perhaps TRBD1 or TRBD2 (5 bases each). The V and J ends lost 1 base and 12 bases respectively, with 25 bases between them. The CDR3 consists of 17 residues. From germline, CDR1 is SGHAT and CDR2 FQNNGV. The CDR3 sequence: CASSLVASGPRGRGQFF. The DNA for the CDR3 is TGTGCCAGCAGCTTAGTGGCGTCAGGGCCTCGGGGTCGGGGGCAGTTCTTC.

This clonotype appeared a few times. The chain uses TRBV7-9 and TRBJ2-1, with D possibly TRBD1 on 5 matching bases. The CDR3 covers 14 residues. V was shortened by 4 bases and J by 6 bases, with 13 bases between the two germline ends. The germline V gene encodes CDR1 SEHNR and CDR2 FQNEAQ (reference sequence). Here the CDR3 DNA reads TGTGCCAGCAGCTGGGGTGGGGCCGGCAATGAGCAGTTCTTC. The encoded protein is CASSWGGAGNEQFF. Looking up the rest from reference TRBV7-9 and TRBJ2-1 gives the full variable domain: DTGVSQNPRHKITKRGQNVTFRCDPISEHNRLYWYRQTLGQGPEFLTYFQNEAQLEKSRLLSDRFSAERPKGSFSTLEIQRTEQGDSAMYLCASSWGGAGNEQFFGPGTRLTVL.

J is TRBJ2-1 and V is TRBV5-1, with D unclear. Germline V CDR1 and CDR2: SGHRS, YFSETQ. There are 11 residues in the CDR3. V gave up 5 bases and J gave up 7 bases, with 7 bases separating them. The CDR3 region has the DNA TGCGCCAGCAGAGAGCAGAATGAGCAGTTCTTC. Protein product: CASREQNEQFF.

J is TRBJ1-5 and V is TRBV4-2; D ambiguous. Trimming shortened V by 0 bases and J by 6 bases, and 9 bases separated the two germline ends. This CDR3 has 14 residues. Germline lookup yields CDR1 LGHNA and CDR2 YNFKEQ. The DNA for the CDR3 is TGTGCCAGCAGCCAAGATCTGAATATTCAGCCCCAGCATTTT. Its translation is CASSQDLNIQPQHF.